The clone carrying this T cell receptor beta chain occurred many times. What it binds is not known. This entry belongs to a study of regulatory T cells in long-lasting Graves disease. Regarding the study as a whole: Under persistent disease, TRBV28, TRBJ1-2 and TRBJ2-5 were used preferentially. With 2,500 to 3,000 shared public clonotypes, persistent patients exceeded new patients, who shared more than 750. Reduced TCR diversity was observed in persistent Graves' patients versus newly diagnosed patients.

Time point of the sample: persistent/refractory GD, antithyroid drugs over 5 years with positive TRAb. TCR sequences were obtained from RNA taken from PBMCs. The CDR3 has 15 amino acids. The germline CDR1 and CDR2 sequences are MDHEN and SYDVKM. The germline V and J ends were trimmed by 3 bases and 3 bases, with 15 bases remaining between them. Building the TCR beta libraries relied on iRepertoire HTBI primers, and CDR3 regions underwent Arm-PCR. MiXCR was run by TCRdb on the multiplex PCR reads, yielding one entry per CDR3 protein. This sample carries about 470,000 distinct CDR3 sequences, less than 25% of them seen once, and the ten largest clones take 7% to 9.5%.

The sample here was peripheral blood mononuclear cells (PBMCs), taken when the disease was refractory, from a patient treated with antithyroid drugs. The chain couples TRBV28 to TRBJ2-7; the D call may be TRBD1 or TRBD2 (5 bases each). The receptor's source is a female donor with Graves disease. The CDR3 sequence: CASSFGQGEGYEQYF. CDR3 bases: TGTGCCAGCAGTTTTGGGCAGGGAGAAGGCTACGAGCAGTACTTC.